This T cell receptor (beta chain) comes out of a study of beta chain features in type 1 diabetes. The sequenced template was cDNA made from the entire isolated RNA. Generated by immunoSEQ multiplex PCR, the TCRdb table keeps only in-frame clones and is missing some. The data show some 250,000 clones, approximately 14% seen once. The study's findings and limits: For Type 1 diabetes patients, all four CD4+ subsets carried TCRB CDR3s that were moderately but significantly shorter.

A note on this clone: The antigen is undetermined.

Germline lookup yields CDR1 SGHAT and CDR2 FQNNGV. Trimming pared 4 bases from V and 5 bases from J, leaving 11 bases between. The CDR3 runs to 13 residues. Sequencing used naive CD4+ T cells from blood. This chain links TRBV11-2 with TRBJ2-5, with D unresolved. This TCR was sampled from a man younger than 40 with type 1 diabetes. CDR3 in amino acids: CASSSRSAETQYF. CDR3 nucleotide sequence: TGTGCCAGCAGCTCCCGTTCAGCGGAGACCCAGTACTTC.